The 17 T cell receptor beta chains presented below share a single source sample, sequenced in a study of molecular identifiers for immune sequencing clone quantification. TCRdb reprocessed the PCR reads with MiXCR, giving one entry per CDR3 protein. The table lists 300,000 to 400,000 distinct CDR3 sequences, roughly 24% of them singletons. Sequenced: naive CD8+ T cells from blood, with Jurkat cell RNA spiked in. Subset described: FACS-sorted CD8+CD4-CCR7+CD45RA+ naive T cells. Receptors originate from a human donor in good health. Some libraries in this study had Jurkat cell RNA spiked in.

This clonotype was detected ten times or more. The rearrangement links TRBV11-2 to TRBJ1-2; 12 nucleotides agree with TRBD1. Losses at the gene ends were 5 bases for V and 4 bases for J; bases not matched to a gene: 11. There are 17 residues in the CDR3. Germline loops: CDR1 SGHAT, CDR2 FQNNGV. In nucleotides, the CDR3 is TGTGCCAGCAGCCATAATCTGGGACAGGGGGCTGGCTATGGCTACACCTTC. This translates into CASSHNLGQGAGYGYTF.

The J gene is TRBJ2-3, the V gene TRBV4-3; D perhaps matches TRBD2 (5 bases). CDR3 length equals 13 residues. Germline loops: CDR1 LGHNA, CDR2 YSLEER. V gave up 0 bases and J gave up 9 bases, with 10 bases separating them. CDR3 in DNA: TGCGCCAGCAGCCAAGATATGTGGGAGACGCAGTATTTT. This codes for CASSQDMWETQYF.

The chain carries TRBV4-3 and TRBJ1-1; D unclear. Germline CDR1 is LGHNA and CDR2 is YSLEER. The V end was cut by 0 bases, the J end by 1 base, with 21 bases between. The CDR3 length is 19 residues. The CDR3 sequence is CASSQDKAGFGRRNTEAFF. CDR3 DNA sequence: TGCGCCAGCAGCCAAGATAAGGCCGGGTTTGGGCGACGGAACACTGAAGCTTTCTTT.

This clonotype appeared a few times. The chain employs TRBV27 and TRBJ2-1, with TRBD2 matching 10 bases. The CDR3 spans 15 residues. CDR1 and CDR2 (germline): MNHEY, SMNVEV (reference sequence). The V and J ends lost 6 bases and 7 bases, in that order; junction bases with no gene match: 9. CDR3 in amino acids: CASSLSLAGANEQFF. For the CDR3, the DNA is TGTGCCAGCAGCCTATCTCTAGCGGGGGCTAATGAGCAGTTCTTC.

V gene TRBV4-1 combines with J gene TRBJ2-3; the D gene is possibly TRBD2 (6 bases). CDR3 length: 15 amino acids. Germline assignment: CDR1 MGHRA and CDR2 YSYEKL. Trimming removed 4 bases at V and 4 bases at J, with 15 bases between. The CDR3 protein is CASSLVGGEADTQYF. The CDR3 coding sequence is TGCGCCAGCAGCCTGGTCGGGGGAGAGGCAGATACGCAGTATTTT.

The rearrangement uses TRBV30 and TRBJ1-1, with TRBD1 identical over 7 bases. Trimming at V came to 1 base and at J to 5 bases, leaving 13 bases not matched to a gene. The germline gives CDR1 GTSNPN, CDR2 SVGIG (reference sequence). The CDR3 is made up of 16 amino acids. CDR3 nucleotide sequence: TGTGCCTGGAGTGCACCCCGACAGGGAAGTATAACTGAAGCTTTCTTT. Translated, it gives CAWSAPRQGSITEAFF.

This clonotype was observed a few times. The rearrangement joins TRBV19 to TRBJ1-4, with D perhaps matching TRBD1 (5 bases). Germline values: CDR1 LNHDA, CDR2 SQIVND (reference sequence). The CDR3 spans 14 residues. The ends were cut back, 6 bases at V and 8 bases at J, with 16 bases in the middle. CDR3 in amino acids: CASRTLPGDEKLFF. The CDR3 DNA sequence: TGTGCCAGTAGAACCCTCCCCGGGGACGAAAAACTGTTTTTT.

In the case of this clonotype: Without the conserved terminal phenylalanine or tryptophan, this CDR3 likely stems from a read error. This sequence joins TRBV7-3 and TRBJ2-5; the match to TRBD1 covers 11 bases. The germline CDR1 and CDR2 sequences are SGHTA and FQGTGA. V trimming: 4 bases; J trimming: 4 bases; junction bases outside the gene matches: 8. The CDR3 runs to 16 residues. The CDR3 loop is CASSSTGTGGVETQYL. The CDR3 DNA reads as TGTGCCAGCAGCTCGACCGGGACAGGGGGTGTAGAGACCCAGTACCTC.

At least ten counts were recorded for this clonotype. The chain carries TRBV28 and TRBJ2-3; D is tentatively TRBD1 or TRBD2 (5 bases each). Germline-derived CDR1 and CDR2 are MDHEN and SYDVKM. With 6 bases removed from V and 0 bases from J, the gap between germline ends came to 19 bases. This CDR3 spans 17 amino acids. The CDR3 sequence is CASRSGSGTASTDTQYF. The DNA for the CDR3 is TGTGCCAGCAGAAGTGGGTCAGGGACGGCCAGCACAGATACGCAGTATTTT.

This clonotype was counted at least ten times. This sequence joins TRBV7-2 and TRBJ2-3; no clear D. The germline gives CDR1 SGHTA, CDR2 FQGNSA. Trimming cost V 5 bases and J 2 bases, with 5 bases left between them. The CDR3 totals 12 residues. This CDR3 is CASSTHTDTQYF. The CDR3, as DNA: TGTGCCAGCAGCACCCACACAGATACGCAGTATTTT.

The CDR3 DNA reads as TGTGCCAGCAGTTTTGCGGGGAGGGCAGATACGCAGTATTTT. This encodes CASSFAGRADTQYF. The chain employs TRBV28 and TRBJ2-3, with 7 bases aligning to TRBD2. CDR1 is MDHEN and CDR2 is SYDVKM in the germline V gene. This CDR3 comprises 14 residues. V gave up 3 bases and J gave up 4 bases; unmatched junction bases: 4.

This clonotype was counted a few times. The chain combines TRBV7-9 with TRBJ2-7, with TRBD2 as a possible D gene (6 bases). This CDR3 has 16 residues. The ends were cut back, 3 bases at V and 0 bases at J, with 15 bases in the middle. Germline values: CDR1 SEHNR, CDR2 FQNEAQ (reference sequence). The CDR3 here is CASSLSPGTSSYEQYF. Written as DNA, the CDR3 is TGTGCCAGCAGCTTGTCCCCTGGGACTTCCTCCTACGAGCAGTACTTC.

The table lists this clonotype with a few counts. The chain has TRBV5-8 and TRBJ1-2; D unclear. This CDR3 is 12 amino acids long. Germline CDR1 is SGHTS and CDR2 is YDEGEE. V dropped 1 base and J dropped 7 bases, with 8 bases sitting between them. The CDR3 reads CASSLYRIGYTF. The CDR3 bases are TGTGCCAGCAGCTTGTATAGGATTGGCTACACCTTC.

The rearrangement joins TRBV30 to TRBJ2-7, with a possible D match to TRBD1 (6 bases). Germline CDR1 is GTSNPN and CDR2 is SVGIG (reference sequence). V lost 2 bases and J lost 2, with 13 bases in between. This CDR3 has 14 residues. The CDR3 region is CAWSPIGGTYEQYF. CDR3 coding DNA: TGTGCCTGGAGTCCGATAGGGGGAACCTACGAGCAGTACTTC.

Turning to this clonotype: This could be a read error, since a much larger clone is one nucleotide away. The rearrangement links TRBV29-1 to TRBJ1-1, with D hard to call. The CDR3 spans 12 residues. CDR1 SQVTM and CDR2 ANQGSEA come from the germline V gene. The CDR3: CSVEDWAGEALF. CDR3 nucleotide sequence: TGCAGCGTTGAAGATTGGGCAGGTGAAGCTCTCTTT.

This clonotype was recorded at least ten times. This sequence joins TRBV4-2 and TRBJ2-1; a weak D match, TRBD1 (5 bases). The CDR3 contains 15 residues. V gave up 0 bases and J gave up 3 bases, with 9 bases separating them. Germline V CDR1 and CDR2: LGHNA, YNFKEQ. The CDR3 spells CASSQDRQGYNEQFF. The CDR3 DNA reads TGTGCCAGCAGCCAAGATCGCCAGGGCTACAATGAGCAGTTCTTC.

A remark on this clonotype: A much larger clone lies a single base off, so this may be a read error. Given the absence of the conserved phenylalanine or tryptophan at the CDR3 end, a read error is likely. V usage is TRBV27 and J usage is TRBJ1-6, with TRBD1 as a possible D gene (5 bases). The germline V gene has CDR1 MNHEY and CDR2 SMNVEV (reference sequence). CDR3 length: 13 residues. The germline V and J ends were trimmed by 0 bases and 11 bases, with 8 bases remaining between them. The CDR3 is CASSLSGGTPLHL. CDR3 nucleotide sequence: TGTGCCAGCAGTTTATCGGGGGGGACACCCCTCCACCTT.